These T cell receptor beta chains were read from a single sample in a study of beta chain features in type 1 diabetes. Clones were sequenced by immunoSEQ multiplex PCR, and TCRdb holds only the in-frame ones, with some missing. The sample consists of approximately 330,000 clones, around 10% of them appearing once. The sequenced sample was naive CD4+ T cells from blood. The receptors derive from a woman in her thirties in good health. The CDR3 runs from the conserved cysteine through the conserved F or W. D genes are given only for firm matches. For some rows the clone size is stated as once, few or many, or as a class when expanded; others skip it.

V gene	J gene	D gene	clone size	CDR3 protein	CDR3 DNA
TRBV7-2	TRBJ1-2	.	.	CASSLGATGGYTF	TGTGCCAGCAGCTTAGGGGCAACGGGAGGCTACACCTTC
TRBV27	TRBJ2-7	.	.	CASTTWGRAEQYF	TGTGCCAGCACCACCTGGGGCAGGGCCGAGCAGTACTTC
TRBV7-3	TRBJ2-1	TRBD1	.	CASSLTGLNEQFF	TGTGCCAGCAGCTTGACAGGGCTGAATGAGCAGTTCTTC
TRBV28	TRBJ2-3	.	few	CASSFSGADTQYF	TGTGCCAGCAGTTTCTCCGGGGCAGATACGCAGTATTTT
TRBV5-1	TRBJ2-1	.	few	CASSYDRSGLQFF	TGCGCCAGCAGCTACGACAGGTCCGGACTGCAGTTCTTC
TRBV2	TRBJ2-7	TRBD1	.	CASRDLDRAYEQYF	TGTGCCAGCAGGGACCTCGACAGGGCCTACGAGCAGTACTTC
TRBV11-2	TRBJ2-2	.	few	CASSSNRVLTNTGELFF	TGTGCCAGCAGCTCCAACAGGGTACTAACGAACACCGGGGAGCTGTTTTTT
TRBV9	TRBJ2-1	.	few	CASSVGVPSYNEQFF	TGTGCCAGCAGCGTCGGGGTACCCTCCTACAATGAGCAGTTCTTC
TRBV18	TRBJ2-6	TRBD1	.	CASSSGTATSGANVLTF	TGTGCCAGCTCATCAGGGACAGCCACCTCTGGGGCCAACGTCCTGACTTTC
TRBV7-9	TRBJ2-1	TRBD2	few	CASTPSGSSYNEQFF	TGTGCCAGCACCCCTAGCGGGAGCTCCTACAATGAGCAGTTCTTC
TRBV28	TRBJ1-2	.	few	CASSSQGGGYTF	TGTGCCAGCAGTTCGCAGGGTGGCGGCTACACCTTC
TRBV7-9	TRBJ2-5	.	few	CASSPSIGETQYF	TGTGCCAGCAGCCCATCCATCGGAGAGACCCAGTACTTC
TRBV5-1	TRBJ2-3	TRBD2	.	CASSRGLAGASDTQYF	TGCGCCAGCAGCCGGGGACTAGCGGGAGCTTCAGATACGCAGTATTTT
TRBV15	TRBJ1-5	.	few	CATSIRTDSNQPQHF	TGTGCCACCAGCATCCGGACAGATAGCAATCAGCCCCAGCATTTT
TRBV7-2	TRBJ2-1	TRBD2	few	CASSTTSTLAGVYNEQFF	TGTGCCAGCAGCACAACCTCGACGCTAGCGGGAGTGTACAATGAGCAGTTCTTC
TRBV30	TRBJ2-1	TRBD1	.	CAWSLGQGGYNEQFF	TGTGCCTGGAGTTTAGGACAGGGAGGCTACAATGAGCAGTTCTTC
TRBV5-4	TRBJ2-1	TRBD2	few	CASSSAGLSKYNEQFF	TGTGCCAGCAGCTCCGCGGGACTATCCAAATACAATGAGCAGTTCTTC
TRBV27	TRBJ2-5	TRBD2	few	CASRKPGLAGGETQYF	TGTGCCAGCAGAAAGCCGGGACTAGCGGGAGGAGAGACCCAGTACTTC